Sequencing of this T cell receptor beta chain was carried out in a study of OX40 agonist ivuxolimab in advanced cancers. The method was immunoSEQ multiplex PCR; TCRdb's version includes in-frame clones alone and lacks a portion of them. This table has 30,000 or so clones, 85% to 95% appearing once. Trimming stripped 2 bases from V and 0 bases from J, with 5 bases between. CDR1 is SGHTA and CDR2 is FQGTGA in the germline V gene. The CDR3 is 15 residues long. The chain uses TRBV7-3 and TRBJ2-6; D not certain. The clonotype was recovered from an adult with an advanced solid tumor such as melanoma, head and neck, liver or kidney cancer. The sample consisted of CD4+ or CD8+ T cells sorted from blood, taken in a trial of the OX40 agonist ivuxolimab. The CDR3 sequence: CASSLSLSGANVLTF. The CDR3 DNA reads TGTGCCAGCAGCTTATCCCTCTCTGGGGCCAACGTCCTGACTTTC.